This TCR beta chain was captured in a study of cytomegalovirus exposure and HLA in healthy donors. This clone has only a few counts. It was with 60 Vbeta and 13 Jbeta primers that the PCR ran. Profiling relied on immunoSEQ multiplex PCR, and the TCRdb table lists in-frame clones only, not all of them. The data show 110,000 to 150,000 clones, about 72% seen once. The specimen was PBMCs. The receptor's source is a man in his forties or fifties in good health and CMV-seronegative.

Written as DNA, the CDR3 is TGTGCCAGCAGCGTTGGCCCCGTCAGGGGCGAGCAGTACTTC. Translated, it gives CASSVGPVRGEQYF. V usage is TRBV9 and J usage is TRBJ2-7; D is perhaps TRBD1 (6 bases). This CDR3 has 14 residues. Germline CDR1 reads SGDLS; CDR2 reads YYNGEE. V was trimmed by 2 bases and J by 6 bases, leaving 15 bases between them.